Sequencing of this T cell receptor (beta chain) was carried out in a study of T cell responses to AZD1222 COVID-19 vaccine. Sequenced by immunoSEQ multiplex PCR; TCRdb stores in-frame clones only, minus some. The table has approximately 130,000 clones, about 88% seen once. This sample comprised peripheral blood, obtained 28 days after the second AZD1222 dose. This clonotype originated in an adult who received the AZD1222 COVID-19 vaccine.

The DNA of the CDR3 is TGTGCCTGGAGTAGCACGGGAAACGAGCAGTACTTC. It is translated as CAWSSTGNEQYF. The rearrangement uses TRBV30 and TRBJ2-7; D perhaps matches TRBD2 (5 bases). Per germline, CDR1 GTSNPN and CDR2 SVGIG (reference sequence). The CDR3 consists of 12 residues. The V and J ends lost 2 bases and 5 bases respectively, with 10 bases between them.